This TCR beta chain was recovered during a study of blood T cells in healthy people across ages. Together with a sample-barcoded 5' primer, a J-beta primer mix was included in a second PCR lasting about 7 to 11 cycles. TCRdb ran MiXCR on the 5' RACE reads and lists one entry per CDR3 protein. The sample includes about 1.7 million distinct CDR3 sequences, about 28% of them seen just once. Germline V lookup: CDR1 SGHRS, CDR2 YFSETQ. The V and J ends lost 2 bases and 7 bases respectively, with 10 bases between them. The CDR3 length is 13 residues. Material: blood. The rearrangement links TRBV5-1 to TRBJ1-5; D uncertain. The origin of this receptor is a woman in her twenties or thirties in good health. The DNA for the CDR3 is TGCGCCAGCAGCTTTGACAACGGACAGCCCCAGCATTTT. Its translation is CASSFDNGQPQHF. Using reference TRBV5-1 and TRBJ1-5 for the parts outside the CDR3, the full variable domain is KAGVTQTPRYLIKTRGQQVTLSCSPISGHRSVSWYQQTPGQGLQFLFEYFSETQRNKGNFPGRFSGRQFSNSRSEMNVSTLELGDSALYLCASSFDNGQPQHFGDGTRLSIL.